A selection of T cell receptor beta chains follows, all from one sample in a study of T cell repertoires in cytomegalovirus infection. One entry per CDR3 protein, called by TCRdb with MiXCR from the reads. The profile shows some 230,000 distinct CDR3 sequences, roughly 20% of them singletons. Sequencing was carried out using CD8+ T cells from PBMCs. The receptors derive from a human donor in good health (CMV status not recorded). Some clones in this sample may be carry-over from other donors' samples. The CDR3 runs from the conserved cysteine through the conserved F or W. The D gene is left open where the match is weak. Clone size is not always given. Where it is, it says once, few, many or a class for expanded clones.

j_call: TRBJ1-1
d_call: NA
clone_size: few
v_call: TRBV6-1
cdr3_aa: CASSTDPEWAEAFF
cdr3_nt: TGTGCCAGCAGTACAGATCCTGAGTGGGCTGAAGCTTTCTTT

j_call: TRBJ2-2
d_call: TRBD2
clone_size: many
v_call: TRBV7-8
cdr3_aa: CASSFPSGDPGAGELFF
cdr3_nt: TGTGCCAGCAGCTTTCCTAGCGGGGACCCCGGGGCCGGGGAGCTGTTTTTT

j_call: TRBJ2-4
d_call: TRBD1
clone_size: few
v_call: TRBV29-1
cdr3_aa: CSVEVGVDRGKYIQYF
cdr3_nt: TGCAGCGTTGAAGTAGGGGTGGACAGGGGTAAATACATTCAGTACTTC

j_call: TRBJ2-1
d_call: NA
clone_size: few
v_call: TRBV5-1
cdr3_aa: CASSPPGWMFVSNEQFF
cdr3_nt: TGCGCCAGCAGCCCCCCGGGCTGGATGTTCGTTAGCAATGAGCAGTTCTTC

j_call: TRBJ2-1
d_call: NA
clone_size: NA
v_call: TRBV20-1
cdr3_aa: CSARERSSSYNEQFF
cdr3_nt: TGCAGTGCTAGAGAGCGATCTTCTTCCTACAATGAGCAGTTCTTC

j_call: TRBJ1-5
d_call: NA
clone_size: NA
v_call: TRBV28
cdr3_aa: CASSLRGYYQPQHF
cdr3_nt: TGTGCCAGCAGTTTAAGGGGGTACTATCAGCCCCAGCATTTT

j_call: TRBJ2-1
d_call: TRBD2
clone_size: NA
v_call: TRBV4-1
cdr3_aa: CASSQAPTSGVGEQFF
cdr3_nt: TGCGCCAGCAGCCAAGCCCCGACTAGCGGGGTGGGTGAGCAGTTCTTC

j_call: TRBJ1-4
d_call: TRBD1
clone_size: many
v_call: TRBV7-6
cdr3_aa: CASSPSDREANEKLFF
cdr3_nt: TGTGCCAGCAGCCCTTCGGACAGGGAAGCTAATGAAAAACTGTTTTTT

j_call: TRBJ2-1
d_call: TRBD1
clone_size: NA
v_call: TRBV7-9
cdr3_aa: CASSLVQGKYNEQFF
cdr3_nt: TGTGCCAGCAGCTTAGTACAGGGGAAATACAATGAGCAGTTCTTC

j_call: TRBJ2-5
d_call: TRBD1
clone_size: many
v_call: TRBV18
cdr3_aa: CASSPFPGQGTETQYF
cdr3_nt: TGTGCCAGCTCACCATTTCCGGGACAGGGGACAGAGACCCAGTACTTC

j_call: TRBJ2-1
d_call: NA
clone_size: few
v_call: TRBV7-3
cdr3_aa: CASSSEADNEQFF
cdr3_nt: TGTGCCAGCAGCTCGGAAGCGGACAATGAGCAGTTCTTC

j_call: TRBJ2-5
d_call: TRBD2
clone_size: many
v_call: TRBV7-2
cdr3_aa: CASSLVEAGGDQETQYF
cdr3_nt: TGTGCCAGCAGCTTAGTTGAAGCGGGGGGGGATCAAGAGACCCAGTACTTC

j_call: TRBJ1-2
d_call: NA
clone_size: few
v_call: TRBV6-6
cdr3_aa: CASTILGAQETNYGYTF
cdr3_nt: TGTGCCAGCACCATCCTGGGTGCCCAGGAGACTAACTATGGCTACACCTTC

j_call: TRBJ2-5
d_call: TRBD1
clone_size: few
v_call: TRBV2
cdr3_aa: CASSTMVGTGGRQTQYF
cdr3_nt: TGTGCCAGCAGTACAATGGTCGGGACAGGGGGCCGACAGACCCAGTACTTC

j_call: TRBJ1-1
d_call: NA
clone_size: NA
v_call: TRBV11-2
cdr3_aa: CASSLVSPGDTEAFF
cdr3_nt: TGTGCCAGCAGCTTAGTTTCACCGGGAGACACTGAAGCTTTCTTT

j_call: TRBJ2-3
d_call: NA
clone_size: NA
v_call: TRBV15
cdr3_aa: CATRSAGTDTQYF
cdr3_nt: TGTGCCACCAGGAGCGCTGGCACAGATACGCAGTATTTT

j_call: TRBJ1-1
d_call: NA
clone_size: NA
v_call: TRBV7-2
cdr3_aa: CASSLNRETEAFF
cdr3_nt: TGTGCCAGCAGCTTAAACAGGGAGACTGAAGCTTTCTTT

j_call: TRBJ1-6
d_call: NA
clone_size: few
v_call: TRBV19
cdr3_aa: CASNAGELSGPLHF
cdr3_nt: TGTGCCAGTAACGCGGGAGAATTATCGGGACCCCTCCACTTT

j_call: TRBJ2-3
d_call: NA
clone_size: NA
v_call: TRBV2
cdr3_aa: CASREVNRDTQYF
cdr3_nt: TGTGCCAGCAGGGAAGTCAACAGAGATACGCAGTATTTT

j_call: TRBJ2-1
d_call: NA
clone_size: NA
v_call: TRBV7-8
cdr3_aa: CASSLYGSSYNEQFF
cdr3_nt: TGTGCCAGCAGCTTATACGGGAGCTCCTACAATGAGCAGTTCTTC

j_call: TRBJ2-2
d_call: TRBD1
clone_size: few
v_call: TRBV19
cdr3_aa: CASSRGDRDTGELFF
cdr3_nt: TGTGCCAGTAGCCGAGGGGACAGGGACACCGGGGAGCTGTTTTTT

j_call: TRBJ2-5
d_call: NA
clone_size: few
v_call: TRBV12-3/TRBV12-4
cdr3_aa: CASSIFDLAETQYF
cdr3_nt: TGTGCCAGCAGTATTTTTGACCTAGCGGAGACCCAGTACTTC

j_call: TRBJ1-2
d_call: NA
clone_size: few
v_call: TRBV3-1
cdr3_aa: CASSQVLGRDYGYTF
cdr3_nt: TGTGCCAGCAGCCAAGTTCTGGGTCGGGACTATGGCTACACCTTC

j_call: TRBJ2-7
d_call: NA
clone_size: NA
v_call: TRBV12-3/TRBV12-4
cdr3_aa: CASSSTYSYEQYF
cdr3_nt: TGTGCCAGCAGTTCAACATACTCCTACGAGCAGTACTTC